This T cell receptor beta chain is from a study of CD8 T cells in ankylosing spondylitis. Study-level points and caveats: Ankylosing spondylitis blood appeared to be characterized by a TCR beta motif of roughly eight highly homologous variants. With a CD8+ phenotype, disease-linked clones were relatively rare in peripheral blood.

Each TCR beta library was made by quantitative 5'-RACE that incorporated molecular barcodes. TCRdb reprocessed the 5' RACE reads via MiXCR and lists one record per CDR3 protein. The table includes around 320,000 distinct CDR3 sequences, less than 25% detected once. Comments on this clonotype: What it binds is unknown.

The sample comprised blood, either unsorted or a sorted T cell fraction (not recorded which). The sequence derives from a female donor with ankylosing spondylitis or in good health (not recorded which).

The CDR3 coding sequence is TGTGCCAGCAGTTACTGGGGACTAGCGGGATACAATGAGCAGTTCTTC. Protein: CASSYWGLAGYNEQFF. The J gene is TRBJ2-1, the V gene TRBV6-2 or TRBV6-3; 13 bases line up with TRBD2. Losses at the gene ends were 1 base for V and 4 bases for J; bases not matched to a gene: 1. The CDR3 length is 16 residues. Germline CDR1 MNHEY, CDR2 SVGEGT.